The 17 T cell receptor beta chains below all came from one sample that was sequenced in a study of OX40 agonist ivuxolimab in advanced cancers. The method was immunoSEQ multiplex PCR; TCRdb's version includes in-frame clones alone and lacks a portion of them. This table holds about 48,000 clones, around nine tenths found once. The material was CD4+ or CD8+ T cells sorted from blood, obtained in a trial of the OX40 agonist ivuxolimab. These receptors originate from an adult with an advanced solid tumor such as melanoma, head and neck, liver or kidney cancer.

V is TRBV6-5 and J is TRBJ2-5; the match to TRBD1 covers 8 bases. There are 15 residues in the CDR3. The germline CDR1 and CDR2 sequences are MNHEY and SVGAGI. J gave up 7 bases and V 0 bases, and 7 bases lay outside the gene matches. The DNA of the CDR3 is TGTGCCAGCAGTTACTCGATCAGGGGGCACGGGACCCAGTACTTC. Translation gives CASSYSIRGHGTQYF.

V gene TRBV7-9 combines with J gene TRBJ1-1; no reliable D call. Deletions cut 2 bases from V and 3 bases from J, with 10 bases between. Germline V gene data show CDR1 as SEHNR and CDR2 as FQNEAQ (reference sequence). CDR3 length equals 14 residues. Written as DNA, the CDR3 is TGTGCCAGCAGCTTATCCTTTCCGGACACTGAAGCTTTCTTT. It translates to CASSLSFPDTEAFF. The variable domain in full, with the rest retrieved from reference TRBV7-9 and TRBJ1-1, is DTGVSQNPRHKITKRGQNVTFRCDPISEHNRLYWYRQTLGQGPEFLTYFQNEAQLEKSRLLSDRFSAERPKGSFSTLEIQRTEQGDSAMYLCASSLSFPDTEAFFGQGTRLTVV.

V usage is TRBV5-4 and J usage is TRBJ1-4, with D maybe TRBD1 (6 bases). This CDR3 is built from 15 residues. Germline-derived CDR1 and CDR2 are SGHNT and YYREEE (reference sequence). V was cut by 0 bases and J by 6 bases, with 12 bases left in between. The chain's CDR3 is CASSLGGPGDEKLFF. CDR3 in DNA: TGTGCCAGCAGCTTGGGTGGACCAGGGGATGAAAAACTGTTTTTT.

CDR3 bases: TGCGCCAGCAGCCAAGAGGGCAGTGAACAGCCCCAGCATTTT. The encoded protein is CASSQEGSEQPQHF. The chain has TRBV4-1 and TRBJ1-5; D is uncertain. Germline V gene lookup returns CDR1 MGHRA and CDR2 YSYEKL. This CDR3 has 14 residues. V lost 0 bases to trimming and J lost 7 bases, with 10 bases between them.

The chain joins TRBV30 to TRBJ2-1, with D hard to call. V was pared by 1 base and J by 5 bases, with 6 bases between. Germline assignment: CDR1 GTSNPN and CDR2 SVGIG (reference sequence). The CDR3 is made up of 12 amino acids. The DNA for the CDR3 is TGTGCCTGGAGTGGGTACAACAATGAGCAGTTCTTC. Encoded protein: CAWSGYNNEQFF.

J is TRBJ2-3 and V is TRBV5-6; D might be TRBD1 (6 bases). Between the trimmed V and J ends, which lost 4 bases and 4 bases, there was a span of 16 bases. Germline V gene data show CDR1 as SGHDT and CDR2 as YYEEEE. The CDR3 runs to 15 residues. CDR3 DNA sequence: TGTGCCAGCAGCCTCGGACAGTTCCGTGCAGATACGCAGTATTTT. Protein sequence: CASSLGQFRADTQYF.

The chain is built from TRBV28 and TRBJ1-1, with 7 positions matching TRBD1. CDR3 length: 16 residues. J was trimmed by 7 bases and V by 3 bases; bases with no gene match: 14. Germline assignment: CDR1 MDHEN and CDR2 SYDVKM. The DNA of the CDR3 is TGTGCCAGCAGTTTTGCCCGGAGCCTTAGGGACAGTGAAGCTTTCTTT. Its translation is CASSFARSLRDSEAFF.

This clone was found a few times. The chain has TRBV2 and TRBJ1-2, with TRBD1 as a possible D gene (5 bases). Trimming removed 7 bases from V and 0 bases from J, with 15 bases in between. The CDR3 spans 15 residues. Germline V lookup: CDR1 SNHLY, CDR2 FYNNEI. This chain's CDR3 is CASNHRDLANYGYTF. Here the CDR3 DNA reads TGTGCCAGCAACCACCGGGACCTAGCTAACTATGGCTACACCTTC.

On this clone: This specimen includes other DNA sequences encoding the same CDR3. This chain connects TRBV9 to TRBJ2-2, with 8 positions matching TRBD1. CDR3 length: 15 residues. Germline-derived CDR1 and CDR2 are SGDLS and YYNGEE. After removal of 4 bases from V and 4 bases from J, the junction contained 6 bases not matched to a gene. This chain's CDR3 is CASSPRQGSTGELFF. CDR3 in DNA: TGTGCCAGCAGCCCCCGACAGGGGAGCACCGGGGAGCTGTTTTTT.

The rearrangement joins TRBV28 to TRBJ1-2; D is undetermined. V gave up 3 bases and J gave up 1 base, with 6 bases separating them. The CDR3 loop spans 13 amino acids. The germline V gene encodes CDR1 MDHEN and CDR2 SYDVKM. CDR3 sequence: CASSLGYNYGYTF. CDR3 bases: TGTGCCAGCAGTTTGGGATATAACTATGGCTACACCTTC.

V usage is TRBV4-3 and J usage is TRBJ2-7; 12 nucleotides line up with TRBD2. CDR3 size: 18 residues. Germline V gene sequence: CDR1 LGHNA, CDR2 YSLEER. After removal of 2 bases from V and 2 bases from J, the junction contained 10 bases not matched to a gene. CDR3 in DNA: TGCGCCAGCAGCCAATCAGGACTAGCGGGACGGAACCCCTACGAGCAGTACTTC. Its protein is CASSQSGLAGRNPYEQYF.

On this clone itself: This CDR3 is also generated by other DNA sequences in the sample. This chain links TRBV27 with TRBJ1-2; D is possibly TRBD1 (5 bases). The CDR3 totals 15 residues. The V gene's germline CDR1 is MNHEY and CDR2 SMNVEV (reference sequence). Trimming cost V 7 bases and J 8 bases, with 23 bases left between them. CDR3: CASTPGSSSGYGYTF. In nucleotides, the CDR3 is TGTGCCAGCACCCCAGGGTCTAGTTCGGGCTACGGCTACACCTTC.

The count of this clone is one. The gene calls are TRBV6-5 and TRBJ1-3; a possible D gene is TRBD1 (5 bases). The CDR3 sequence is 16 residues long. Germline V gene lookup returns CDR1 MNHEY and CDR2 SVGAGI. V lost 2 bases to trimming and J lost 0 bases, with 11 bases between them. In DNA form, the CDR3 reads TGTGCCAGCAGTTACATGGGGGAAAGCTCTGGAAACACCATATATTTT. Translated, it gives CASSYMGESSGNTIYF.

The CDR3 spells CASSPPLKSGGRTGELFF. Written as DNA, the CDR3 is TGTGCCAGCAGCCCCCCCCTGAAGAGCGGGGGACGTACCGGGGAGCTGTTTTTT. The chain is built from TRBV5-6 and TRBJ2-2; 8 nucleotides align to TRBD2. V lost 4 bases, J lost 5 bases, and 16 bases stayed unmatched. This CDR3 region has 18 residues. Germline values: CDR1 SGHDT, CDR2 YYEEEE.

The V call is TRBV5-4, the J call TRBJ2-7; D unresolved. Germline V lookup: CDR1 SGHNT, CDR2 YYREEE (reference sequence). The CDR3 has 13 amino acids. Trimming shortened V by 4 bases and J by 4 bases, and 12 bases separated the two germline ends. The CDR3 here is CASSTPEGYEQYF. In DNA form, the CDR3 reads TGTGCCAGCAGCACACCGGAAGGTTACGAGCAGTACTTC.

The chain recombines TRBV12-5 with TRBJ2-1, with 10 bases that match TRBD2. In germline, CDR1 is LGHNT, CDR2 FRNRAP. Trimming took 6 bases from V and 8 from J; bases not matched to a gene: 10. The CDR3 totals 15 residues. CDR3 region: CASGPRSGGAYEQFF. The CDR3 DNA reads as TGTGCTAGTGGCCCCAGGAGCGGGGGGGCCTATGAGCAGTTCTTC. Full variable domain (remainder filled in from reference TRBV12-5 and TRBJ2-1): DARVTQTPRHKVTEMGQEVTMRCQPILGHNTVFWYRQTMMQGLELLAYFRNRAPLDDSGMPKDRFSAEMPDATLATLKIQPSEPRDSAVYFCASGPRSGGAYEQFFGPGTRLTVL.

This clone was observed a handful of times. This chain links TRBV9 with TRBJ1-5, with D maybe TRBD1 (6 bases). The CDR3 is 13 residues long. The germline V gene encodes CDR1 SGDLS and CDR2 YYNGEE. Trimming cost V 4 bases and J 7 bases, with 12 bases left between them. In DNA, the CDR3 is TGTGCCAGCAGCTGGGATGGGGGCCAGCCCCAGCATTTT. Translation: CASSWDGGQPQHF.